This TCR beta chain was documented in a study of blood T cell repertoires in COVID-19. About the study: Sample material is recorded as cDNA or gDNA derived from T cells, B-cell-depleted T cells, or PBMCs.

Libraries were prepared by immunoSEQ multiplex PCR; TCRdb keeps only in-frame clonotypes and omits some of them. This table has 200,000 to 250,000 clones, more than 75% appearing once. Germline CDR1 reads SGHRS; CDR2 reads YFSETQ. This CDR3 contains 15 residues. V dropped 0 bases and J dropped 6; count of bases not matched to a gene: 3. Note on this clone: Other nucleotide sequences in the sample specify the same CDR3.

The source is a woman of 80 years or more with COVID-19, enrolled during active disease. Sequenced material: peripheral blood. The chain couples TRBV5-1 to TRBJ1-5; 10 bases agree with TRBD1. CDR3 DNA sequence: TGCGCCAGCAGCTTGGAGGGACAGGGGTCTCAGCCCCAGCATTTT. Translating it yields CASSLEGQGSQPQHF. The variable domain in full, with the rest retrieved from reference TRBV5-1 and TRBJ1-5, is KAGVTQTPRYLIKTRGQQVTLSCSPISGHRSVSWYQQTPGQGLQFLFEYFSETQRNKGNFPGRFSGRQFSNSRSEMNVSTLELGDSALYLCASSLEGQGSQPQHFGDGTRLSIL.